This is a list of T cell receptor beta chains from one sample in a study of blood T cell repertoires in COVID-19. TCRdb's table, derived via immunoSEQ multiplex PCR, lists solely in-frame clones and lacks some. The sample includes some 180,000 clones, 88% seen only once; the top ten take roughly 2%. The sequenced material came from peripheral blood. The receptor set was obtained from a middle-aged man who had recovered from COVID-19. CDR3s include the opening cysteine and the closing phenylalanine or tryptophan. A D gene is named only where the DNA matches it firmly.

CDR3aa: CASSSHGLGGAGELFF
CDR3nt: TGTGCCAGCAGCTCTCATGGACTAGGAGGGGCCGGGGAGCTGTTTTTT
v_gene: TRBV7-3
j_gene: TRBJ2-2
d_gene: TRBD2

CDR3aa: CASSLTSNTEAFF
CDR3nt: TGTGCCAGCAGCCTCACATCGAACACTGAAGCTTTCTTT
v_gene: TRBV3-1/TRBV3-2
j_gene: TRBJ1-1
d_gene: NA

CDR3aa: CASSLGATIKAREQYF
CDR3nt: TGTGCCAGCAGCTTAGGGGCCACAATTAAGGCGCGCGAGCAGTACTTC
v_gene: TRBV7-8
j_gene: TRBJ2-7
d_gene: NA

CDR3aa: CASSPGLEETQYF
CDR3nt: TGTGCCAGCAGCCCTGGACTAGAAGAGACCCAGTACTTC
v_gene: TRBV11-2
j_gene: TRBJ2-5
d_gene: TRBD2

CDR3aa: CASSPLPAGRETQYF
CDR3nt: TGTGCCAGCAGCCCCCTCCCGGCAGGGAGGGAGACCCAGTACTTC
v_gene: TRBV3-1/TRBV3-2
j_gene: TRBJ2-5
d_gene: NA

CDR3aa: CASTPGTEYYGYTF
CDR3nt: TGTGCCAGCACCCCAGGGACAGAGTACTATGGCTACACCTTC
v_gene: TRBV2
j_gene: TRBJ1-2
d_gene: TRBD1

CDR3aa: CASSLSDGGAYEQYF
CDR3nt: TGTGCCAGCAGCTTATCTGACGGGGGGGCCTACGAGCAGTACTTC
v_gene: TRBV7-8
j_gene: TRBJ2-7
d_gene: TRBD2

CDR3aa: CAISSGGEGTEAFF
CDR3nt: TGTGCCATCAGCTCGGGAGGGGAAGGCACTGAAGCTTTCTTT
v_gene: TRBV10-3
j_gene: TRBJ1-1
d_gene: NA

CDR3aa: CASSLEQSYGYTF
CDR3nt: TGTGCCAGCAGCTTAGAACAGAGCTATGGCTACACCTTC
v_gene: TRBV7-6
j_gene: TRBJ1-2
d_gene: NA

CDR3aa: CASSEYRQGALMNTEAFF
CDR3nt: TGTGCCAGCAGTGAATACCGACAGGGCGCATTAATGAACACTGAAGCTTTCTTT
v_gene: TRBV27
j_gene: TRBJ1-1
d_gene: TRBD1

CDR3aa: CASSGPGTGGNTEAFF
CDR3nt: TGTGCCAGCAGCGGACCGGGGACAGGGGGCAACACTGAAGCTTTCTTT
v_gene: TRBV9
j_gene: TRBJ1-1
d_gene: TRBD1

CDR3aa: CASSLMPGQGKGKNIQYF
CDR3nt: TGTGCCAGCAGCTTAATGCCGGGACAGGGTAAGGGCAAAAACATTCAGTACTTC
v_gene: TRBV7-3
j_gene: TRBJ2-4
d_gene: TRBD1

CDR3aa: CASSSNRGTSNQPQHF
CDR3nt: TGTGCCAGCAGTTCCAACAGGGGAACTAGCAATCAGCCCCAGCATTTT
v_gene: TRBV6-2/TRBV6-3
j_gene: TRBJ1-5
d_gene: TRBD1

CDR3aa: CASSLDSGAYGYTF
CDR3nt: TGCGCCAGCAGCTTGGATTCAGGGGCGTATGGCTACACCTTC
v_gene: TRBV5-1
j_gene: TRBJ1-2
d_gene: NA